This is a list of T cell receptor beta chains from one sample in a study of T cell repertoires in cytomegalovirus infection. TCRdb re-called the reads through MiXCR, storing one row per CDR3 protein. The data show more than 400,000 distinct CDR3 sequences, with about 25% seen just once and under 15% held by the top ten. Sequencing was carried out using PBMCs. The source is a human donor in good health (CMV status not recorded). Some clones in this sample may be carry-over from other donors' samples. The conserved cysteine and the conserved F or W are not part of the CDR3 here.

j_call | v_call | cdr3_aa
TRBJ1-2 | TRBV9 | ASSERDRGSVDYGYT
TRBJ2-7 | TRBV6-5 | ASSYGARSYEQY
TRBJ2-3 | TRBV12-3/TRBV12-4 | ASSYRGRRIPDTQY
TRBJ2-7 | TRBV6-1 | ASRPLPTYEQY
TRBJ2-5 | TRBV29-1 | SVESVETQY
TRBJ2-5 | TRBV19 | ASSTGLAGLLGETQY
TRBJ1-5 | TRBV20-1 | SARVATGAAQPQH
TRBJ1-1 | TRBV7-9 | ASSKTGFEAF
TRBJ2-1 | TRBV27 | ASSPSLGRGTPNEQF
TRBJ2-1 | TRBV7-8 | ASSLRLSASSGNEQF
TRBJ2-3 | TRBV4-1 | ASSARDSRSDTQY
TRBJ2-3 | TRBV7-2 | ASSHRGASGTNTDTQY
TRBJ1-5 | TRBV7-2 | ASTPPGGGEQPQH
TRBJ2-2 | TRBV20-1 | SASIADANTGELF
TRBJ2-7 | TRBV18 | ASSSRTSGIGYEQY
TRBJ2-7 | TRBV28 | ASSPRSPRFYEQY
TRBJ2-1 | TRBV6-2/TRBV6-3 | ASSYSTLTSIDNEQF
TRBJ2-5 | TRBV27 | ASSTTSGRTQY
TRBJ2-4 | TRBV28 | ANSPKETNIQY
TRBJ1-1 | TRBV11-2 | ASSLELYTEAF
TRBJ2-5 | TRBV24-1 | ATSDLGVGEQETQY
TRBJ2-7 | TRBV7-2 | ASSLDGAGEQY
TRBJ1-1 | TRBV12-3/TRBV12-4 | ASSDAPGQLNTEAF
TRBJ2-6 | TRBV5-6 | ASSSLGAGGLSGANVLT
TRBJ2-2 | TRBV12-3/TRBV12-4 | ASSGTVTLGGELF
TRBJ2-2 | TRBV6-2/TRBV6-3 | ASSYSRSRAIGELF
TRBJ1-5 | TRBV7-9 | ASSLGVAGRRGQPQH
TRBJ1-2 | TRBV14 | ASSQDRAGIGGYT
TRBJ1-3 | TRBV5-4 | ASSLDRVSGNTIY
TRBJ1-4 | TRBV2 | ASTQDPSRLF
TRBJ2-5 | TRBV7-2 | ASSSRGAPEETQY
TRBJ2-2 | TRBV7-2 | ASSRVGSGSNTGELF
TRBJ2-1 | TRBV24-1 | ATSDFFFGTGGGEQF
TRBJ1-2 | TRBV7-2 | ASSLDNRGTSGYT
TRBJ1-5 | TRBV12-3/TRBV12-4 | ASRIGNQPQH
TRBJ2-1 | TRBV6-2/TRBV6-3 | ASSRGTSGSRAEQF
TRBJ1-5 | TRBV6-1 | ASSEMQGSNQPQH
TRBJ2-7 | TRBV23-1 | ASSQRTDSWGNPKTILFYEQY
TRBJ2-3 | TRBV7-8 | ASSRSGTSGRAPDTQY
TRBJ1-2 | TRBV25-1 | ASSEATRNYGYT